A selection of T cell receptor beta chains follows, all from one sample in a study of OX40 agonist ivuxolimab in advanced cancers. Assay: immunoSEQ multiplex PCR; the TCRdb copy retains only in-frame clones and omits some. The repertoire holds 55,000 to 70,000 clones, about 83% seen once, with approximately 4.3% in the top ten. This sample comprised CD4+ or CD8+ T cells sorted from blood, obtained in a trial of the OX40 agonist ivuxolimab. The receptors come from an adult with an advanced solid tumor such as melanoma, head and neck, liver or kidney cancer. Both conserved end residues are part of each CDR3. The order of the fields is clone size, J gene, D gene, V gene, CDR3 DNA, CDR3 protein. A D gene is named only where the DNA matches it firmly. Not all rows give a size; the values are once, few, many and, for expanded clones, a class.

once TRBJ2-1 TRBD2 TRBV13 TGTGCCAGCAGCCTTCTTGCGGGGGGCCCCTACAATGAGCAGTTCTTC CASSLLAGGPYNEQFF
- TRBJ1-5 TRBD1 TRBV28 TGTGCCAGCAGTTTAGAAGGCAGGGGGCTTGGACAGCCCCAGCATTTT CASSLEGRGLGQPQHF
- TRBJ2-1 TRBD2 TRBV4-2 TGTGCCAGCAGCCAAGAAGCTGGCGGGGGAAACAATGAGCAGTTCTTC CASSQEAGGGNNEQFF
- TRBJ2-4 - TRBV5-8 TGTGCCAGCAGCCGTGCTGGTTTAGGGCAGGGGCACAAAAACATTCAGTACTTC CASSRAGLGQGHKNIQYF
few TRBJ2-2 - TRBV9 TGTGCCAGCAGCGTCAGTCTTAACACCGGGGAGCTGTTTTTT CASSVSLNTGELFF
- TRBJ2-7 - TRBV11-2 TGTGCCAGCAGCTTCCGGCAGGGTTGGTCCTACGAGCAGTACTTC CASSFRQGWSYEQYF
- TRBJ2-2 - TRBV19 TGTGCCAGTAGTGTCGACAGAGCGAACACCGGGGAGCTGTTTTTT CASSVDRANTGELFF
- TRBJ1-2 - TRBV19 TGTGCCAGTAGTGCCGCGGGCGTCTATGGCTACACCTTC CASSAAGVYGYTF
- TRBJ2-1 - TRBV4-2 TGTGCCAGCAGCCAGGTCAAGAGCGGGTTTGAGCAGTTCTTC CASSQVKSGFEQFF
- TRBJ1-1 TRBD1 TRBV11-2 TGTGCCAGCAGCGAAAGACAGGGATTTGCTGAAGCTTTCTTT CASSERQGFAEAFF
- TRBJ1-2 TRBD1 TRBV11-2 TGTGCCAGCAGCTTAGAGCTCGGGACAGGGGGTTTTGGCTACACCTTC CASSLELGTGGFGYTF
- TRBJ2-7 TRBD1 TRBV6-5 TGTGCCAGCAAAAGCGGGACAGGGCTCACCGAGCAGTACTTC CASKSGTGLTEQYF
- TRBJ2-5 - TRBV19 TGTGCCAGTAGTACCGGCCGGGGGGCTGAGACCCAGTACTTC CASSTGRGAETQYF
- TRBJ1-4 - TRBV5-1 TGCGCCAGCAGCTTGGGGGGCGAGAGAGAAAAACTGTTTTTT CASSLGGEREKLFF
few TRBJ1-6 - TRBV6-1 TGTGCCAGCACCTCAGGGACGGGTTCACCCCTCCACTTT CASTSGTGSPLHF
- TRBJ2-3 TRBD2 TRBV28 TGTGCCAGCAGTTCCTCTAACCCAGGCAGGCGGGGGGATAGCACAGATACGCAGTATTTT CASSSSNPGRRGDSTDTQYF
- TRBJ2-7 - TRBV18 TGTGCCAGCTCACACCCTTTTCACGAGCAGTACTTC CASSHPFHEQYF
- TRBJ1-2 TRBD1 TRBV2 TGTGCCAGCAGTTTAACAGGGGGCGGATCCACCTATGGCTACACCTTC CASSLTGGGSTYGYTF
once TRBJ1-4 TRBD1 TRBV27 TGTGCCAGCAGTTCGACAGGGTATGTCGGAAAACTGTTTTTT CASSSTGYVGKLFF
- TRBJ2-3 TRBD2 TRBV4-1 TGCGCCAGCAGCCGAGGACTAGCGGGGGGCCCGAGCACAGATACGCAGTATTTT CASSRGLAGGPSTDTQYF
- TRBJ2-1 TRBD2 TRBV4-2 TGTGCCAGCAGCCAGGACTGGACTAGCGGGAGCAATGAGCAGTTCTTC CASSQDWTSGSNEQFF
- TRBJ2-7 - TRBV11-2 TGTGCCAGCAGCTCCAACAGGGTTCCGTACGAGCAGTACTTC CASSSNRVPYEQYF
- TRBJ1-4 - TRBV6-1 TGTGCCAGCATGCGGAAATCAACTAATGAAAAACTGTTTTTT CASMRKSTNEKLFF
- TRBJ1-2 - TRBV2 TGTGCCAGCAGTGAGGACTCCTACTATGGCTACACCTTC CASSEDSYYGYTF
- TRBJ1-6 TRBD1 TRBV27 TGTGCCAGCAGCTCCGCGGGACAGGGATATTCACCCCTCCACTTT CASSSAGQGYSPLHF
- TRBJ2-7 TRBD2 TRBV19 TGTGCCACGGCCCCGAAGGAAGCGGGAGGCTACGAGCAGTACTTC CATAPKEAGGYEQYF
- TRBJ2-5 TRBD2 TRBV11-2 TGTGCCAGCAGCTCGGGGACTATCCCCCAAGAGACCCAGTACTTC CASSSGTIPQETQYF
once TRBJ1-3 - TRBV19 TGTGCCAGTACCGCGGACGGGGACTCTGGAAACACCATATATTTT CASTADGDSGNTIYF
- TRBJ2-3 - TRBV29-1 TGCAGCGTTGCCCTGACAGCAGATACGCAGTATTTT CSVALTADTQYF
once TRBJ2-5 - TRBV7-9 TGTGCCAGCAGCTTAGGGTACCAGGGGAAGGAGACCCAGTACTTC CASSLGYQGKETQYF
- TRBJ2-3 TRBD2 TRBV2 TGTGCCAGCAGAGAGCGGGAGACAGATACGCAGTATTTT CASRERETDTQYF
- TRBJ1-6 TRBD1 TRBV28 TGTGCCACCTGCCGACAGGGAAATTCACCCCTCCACTTT CATCRQGNSPLHF